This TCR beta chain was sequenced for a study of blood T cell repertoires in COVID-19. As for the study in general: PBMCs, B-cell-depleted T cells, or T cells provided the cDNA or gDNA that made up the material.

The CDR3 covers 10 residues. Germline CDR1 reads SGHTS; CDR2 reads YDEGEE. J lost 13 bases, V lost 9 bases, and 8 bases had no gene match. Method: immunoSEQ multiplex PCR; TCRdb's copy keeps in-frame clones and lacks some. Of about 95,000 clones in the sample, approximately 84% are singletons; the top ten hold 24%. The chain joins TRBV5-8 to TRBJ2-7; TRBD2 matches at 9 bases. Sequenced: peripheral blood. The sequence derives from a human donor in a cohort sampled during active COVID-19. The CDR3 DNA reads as TGTGCCATCCCAGCGGGAGGCGCATACTTC. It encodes CAIPAGGAYF.